This entry concerns a single T cell receptor (beta chain). Its target is unknown. An approximately 130-subject validation cohort, separate from the roughly 670-subject first cohort, supplied the donors. The data were taken from a study of cytomegalovirus exposure and HLA in healthy donors. Study-level information: According to later analysis, the same platform produced the 120 validation and about 700 first-cohort repertoires. Study-wide results and limits: Overall, around 150 TCR beta chains were annotated as cytomegalovirus-associated.

V trimming: 1 base; J trimming: 2 bases; junction bases outside the gene matches: 7. This CDR3 contains 17 residues. Germline assignment: CDR1 SGHNT and CDR2 YYREEE (reference sequence). Libraries were prepared by immunoSEQ multiplex PCR; TCRdb keeps only in-frame clonotypes and omits some of them. The data hold roughly 80,000 clones, with more than 75% observed a single time. This TCR came from a man between 25 and 39 years old in good health and CMV-seronegative. The sequenced sample was PBMCs. The rearrangement links TRBV5-4 to TRBJ2-5; TRBD2 matches 11 bases. This chain's CDR3 is CASSLKVAGGSQETQYF. The CDR3 DNA reads TGTGCCAGCAGCTTGAAGGTAGCGGGGGGGAGTCAAGAGACCCAGTACTTC. The full variable domain, rest sourced from reference TRBV5-4 and TRBJ2-5, is ETGVTQSPTHLIKTRGQQVTLRCSSQSGHNTVSWYQQALGQGPQFIFQYYREEENGRGNFPPRFSGLQFPNYSSELNVNALELDDSALYLCASSLKVAGGSQETQYFGPGTRLLVL.